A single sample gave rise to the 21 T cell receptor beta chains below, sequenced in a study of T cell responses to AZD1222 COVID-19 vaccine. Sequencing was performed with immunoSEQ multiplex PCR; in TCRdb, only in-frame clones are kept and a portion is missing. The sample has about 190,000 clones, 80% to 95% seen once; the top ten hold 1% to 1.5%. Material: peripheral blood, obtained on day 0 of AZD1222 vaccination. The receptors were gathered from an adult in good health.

CDR3 region: CASSSSQLSYGYTF. CDR3 DNA sequence: TGTGCCAGCAGCTCCTCACAGCTTTCCTATGGCTACACCTTC. The chain couples TRBV3-1 (or the pseudogene TRBV3-2) to TRBJ1-2; D is ambiguous. V shed 5 bases and J shed 4 bases, with 14 bases lying between them. This CDR3 spans 14 amino acids. The V gene's germline CDR1 is LGHDT and CDR2 YNNKEL (reference sequence).

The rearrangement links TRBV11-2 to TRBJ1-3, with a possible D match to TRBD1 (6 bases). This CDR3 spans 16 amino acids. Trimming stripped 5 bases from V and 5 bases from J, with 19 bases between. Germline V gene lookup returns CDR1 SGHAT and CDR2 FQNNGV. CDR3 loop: CASSPQPRGARNTIYF. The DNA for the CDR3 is TGTGCCAGCAGCCCCCAACCCCGGGGGGCTAGAAACACCATATATTTT.

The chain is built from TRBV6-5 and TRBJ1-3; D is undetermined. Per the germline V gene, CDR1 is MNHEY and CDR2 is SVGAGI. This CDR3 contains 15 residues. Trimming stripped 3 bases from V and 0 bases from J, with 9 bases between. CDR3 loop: CASSYDGSSGNTIYF. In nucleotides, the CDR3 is TGTGCCAGCAGTTATGACGGATCCTCTGGAAACACCATATATTTT.

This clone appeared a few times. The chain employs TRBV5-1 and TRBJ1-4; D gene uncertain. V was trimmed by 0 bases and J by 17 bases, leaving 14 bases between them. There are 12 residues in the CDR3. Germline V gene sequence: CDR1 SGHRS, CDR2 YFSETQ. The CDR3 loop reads CASSLDSRLKFF. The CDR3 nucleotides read TGCGCCAGCAGCTTGGACAGTAGGCTTAAATTTTTT. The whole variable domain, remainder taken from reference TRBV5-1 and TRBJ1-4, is KAGVTQTPRYLIKTRGQQVTLSCSPISGHRSVSWYQQTPGQGLQFLFEYFSETQRNKGNFPGRFSGRQFSNSRSEMNVSTLELGDSALYLCASSLDSRLKFFGSGTQLSVL.

The CDR3 DNA reads as TGTGCCAGCAGTTATATTCGGGGGTCTGGTGGCTACACCTTC. It is translated as CASSYIRGSGGYTF. The V gene is TRBV6-2 or TRBV6-3, the J gene TRBJ1-2; TRBD1 is a possible D gene (5 bases). The CDR3 sequence is 14 residues long. CDR1 is MNHEY, CDR2 SVGEGT, per germline. Trimming removed 3 bases from V and 7 bases from J, with 15 bases in between.

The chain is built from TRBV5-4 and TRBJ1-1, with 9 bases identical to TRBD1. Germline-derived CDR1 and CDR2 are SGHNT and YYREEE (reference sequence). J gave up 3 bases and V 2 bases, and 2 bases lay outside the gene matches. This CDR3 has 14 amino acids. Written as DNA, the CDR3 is TGTGCCAGCAGCTTACAGGGGGCTTACACTGAAGCTTTCTTT. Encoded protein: CASSLQGAYTEAFF.

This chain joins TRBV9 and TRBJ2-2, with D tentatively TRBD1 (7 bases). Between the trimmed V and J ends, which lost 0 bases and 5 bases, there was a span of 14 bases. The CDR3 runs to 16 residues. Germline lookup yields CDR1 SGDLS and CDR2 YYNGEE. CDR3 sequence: CASSVGQGRGTGELFF. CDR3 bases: TGTGCCAGCAGCGTAGGACAGGGACGGGGGACCGGGGAGCTGTTTTTT.

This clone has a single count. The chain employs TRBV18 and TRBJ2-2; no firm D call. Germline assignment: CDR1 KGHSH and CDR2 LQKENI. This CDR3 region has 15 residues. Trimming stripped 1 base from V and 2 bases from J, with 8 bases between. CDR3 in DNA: TGTGCCAGCTCACCACAGTTTCTAAACACCGGGGAGCTGTTTTTT. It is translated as CASSPQFLNTGELFF.

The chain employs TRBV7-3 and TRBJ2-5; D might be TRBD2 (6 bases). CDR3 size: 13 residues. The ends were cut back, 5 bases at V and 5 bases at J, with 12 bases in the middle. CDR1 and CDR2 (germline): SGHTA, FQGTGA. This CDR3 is CASSTTSSETQYF. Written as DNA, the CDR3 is TGTGCCAGCAGCACGACTAGTTCGGAGACCCAGTACTTC.

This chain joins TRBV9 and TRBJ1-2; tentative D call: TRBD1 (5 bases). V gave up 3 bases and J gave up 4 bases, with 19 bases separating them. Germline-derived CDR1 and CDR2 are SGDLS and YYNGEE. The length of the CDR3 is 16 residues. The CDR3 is CASSAGTSQWSYGYTF. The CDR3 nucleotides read TGTGCCAGCAGCGCTGGGACGTCTCAGTGGTCCTATGGCTACACCTTC.

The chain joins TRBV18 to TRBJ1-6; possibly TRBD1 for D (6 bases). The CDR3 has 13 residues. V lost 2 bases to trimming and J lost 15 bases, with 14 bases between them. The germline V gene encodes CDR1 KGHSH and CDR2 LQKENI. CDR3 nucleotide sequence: TGTGCCAGCTCACCAGAAGGACAGTACGTCCTCCACTTT. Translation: CASSPEGQYVLHF. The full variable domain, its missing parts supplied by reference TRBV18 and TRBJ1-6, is NAGVMQNPRHLVRRRGQEARLRCSPMKGHSHVYWYRQLPEEGLKFMVYLQKENIIDESGMPKERFSAEFPKEGPSILRIQQVVRGDSAAYFCASSPEGQYVLHFGNGTRLTVT.

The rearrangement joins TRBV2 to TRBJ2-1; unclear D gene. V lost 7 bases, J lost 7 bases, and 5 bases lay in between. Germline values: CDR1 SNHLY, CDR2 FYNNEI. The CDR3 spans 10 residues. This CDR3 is CASMWNEQFF. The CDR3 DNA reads TGTGCCAGCATGTGGAATGAGCAGTTCTTC.

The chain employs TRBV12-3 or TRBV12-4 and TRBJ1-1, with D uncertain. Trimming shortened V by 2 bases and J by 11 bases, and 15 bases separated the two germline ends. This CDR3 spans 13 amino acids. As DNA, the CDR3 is TGTGCCAGCAGTTTATTTCAGGATGGGAGTGCTTTCTTT. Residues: CASSLFQDGSAFF.

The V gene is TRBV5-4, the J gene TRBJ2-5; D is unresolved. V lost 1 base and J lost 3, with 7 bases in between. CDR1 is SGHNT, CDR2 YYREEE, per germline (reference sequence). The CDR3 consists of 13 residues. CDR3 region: CASSLRNEETQYF. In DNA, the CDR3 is TGTGCCAGCAGCTTGCGTAATGAAGAGACCCAGTACTTC.

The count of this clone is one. The CDR3 sequence is CASSLNRGVYGYTF. The CDR3 bases are TGTGCCAGCAGCTTAAATAGGGGAGTCTATGGCTACACCTTC. The chain uses TRBV7-3 and TRBJ1-2; the D gene is possibly TRBD1 (5 bases). Trimming took 1 base from V and 4 from J, leaving 10 bases between them. Germline CDR1 reads SGHTA; CDR2 reads FQGTGA. This CDR3 is 14 amino acids long.

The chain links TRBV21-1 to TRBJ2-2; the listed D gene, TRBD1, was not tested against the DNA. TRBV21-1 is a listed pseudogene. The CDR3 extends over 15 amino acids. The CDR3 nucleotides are TGTGCCAGCAGCGACTACAGGGGCTGCACCGGGGAGCTGTTTTTT. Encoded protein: CASSDYRGCTGELFF.

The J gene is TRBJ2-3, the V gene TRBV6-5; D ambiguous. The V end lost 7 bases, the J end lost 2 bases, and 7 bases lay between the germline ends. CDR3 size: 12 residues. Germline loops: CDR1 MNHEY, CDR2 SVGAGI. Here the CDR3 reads CASTALTDTQYF. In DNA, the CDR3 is TGTGCCAGCACGGCCCTCACAGATACGCAGTATTTT.

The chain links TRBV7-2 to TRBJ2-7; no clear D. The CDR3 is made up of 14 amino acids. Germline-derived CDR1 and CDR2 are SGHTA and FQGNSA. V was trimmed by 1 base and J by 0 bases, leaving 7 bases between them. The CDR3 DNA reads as TGTGCCAGCAGCTTAGGTAGGAGCTCCTACGAGCAGTACTTC. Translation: CASSLGRSSYEQYF.

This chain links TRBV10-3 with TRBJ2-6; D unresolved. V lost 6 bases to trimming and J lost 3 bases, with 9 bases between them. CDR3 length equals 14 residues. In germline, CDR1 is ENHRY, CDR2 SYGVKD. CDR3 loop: CAIRKEVGANVLTF. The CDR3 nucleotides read TGTGCCATCAGGAAGGAAGTTGGGGCCAACGTCCTGACTTTC.

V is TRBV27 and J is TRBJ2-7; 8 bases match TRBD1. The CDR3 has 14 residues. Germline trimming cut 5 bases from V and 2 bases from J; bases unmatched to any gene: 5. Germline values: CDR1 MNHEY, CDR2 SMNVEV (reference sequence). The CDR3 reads CASSHQQGAYEQYF. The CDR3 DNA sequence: TGTGCCAGCAGTCACCAACAGGGGGCCTACGAGCAGTACTTC.

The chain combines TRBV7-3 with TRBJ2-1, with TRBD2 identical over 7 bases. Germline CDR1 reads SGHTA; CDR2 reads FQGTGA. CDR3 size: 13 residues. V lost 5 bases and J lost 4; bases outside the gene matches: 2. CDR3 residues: CASSTGGYNEQFF. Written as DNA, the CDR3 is TGTGCCAGCAGCACGGGGGGTTACAATGAGCAGTTCTTC.